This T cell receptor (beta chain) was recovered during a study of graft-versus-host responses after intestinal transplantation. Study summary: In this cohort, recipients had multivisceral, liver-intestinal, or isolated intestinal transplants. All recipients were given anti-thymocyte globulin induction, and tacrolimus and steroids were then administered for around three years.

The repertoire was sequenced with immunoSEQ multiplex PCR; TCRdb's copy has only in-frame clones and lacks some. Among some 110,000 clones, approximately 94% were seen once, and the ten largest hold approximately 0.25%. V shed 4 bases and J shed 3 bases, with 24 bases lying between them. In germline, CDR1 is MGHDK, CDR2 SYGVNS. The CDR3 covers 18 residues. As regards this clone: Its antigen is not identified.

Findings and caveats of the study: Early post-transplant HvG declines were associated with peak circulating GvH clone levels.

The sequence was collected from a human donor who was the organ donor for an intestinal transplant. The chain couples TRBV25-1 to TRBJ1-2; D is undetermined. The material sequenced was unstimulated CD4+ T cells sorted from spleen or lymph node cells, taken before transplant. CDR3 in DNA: TGTGCCAGCAGTGCCCTAAAAGGTAGTGGGATTAACTACTATGGCTACACCTTC. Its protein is CASSALKGSGINYYGYTF.